This passage covers 24 T cell receptor beta chains from one sample sequenced in a study of OX40 agonist ivuxolimab in advanced cancers. The library was generated by the immunoSEQ multiplex PCR assay. TCRdb retrieved this table from immuneACCESS and kept in-frame rearrangements only. Not all clones are present; in checked studies, unresolved V genes account for under half, and no reason is known for the remainder. The sample table lists roughly 46,000 clones, roughly 90% of them with a count of one. The leading ten clones occupy 4.9% of the sample. The material sequenced was CD4+ or CD8+ T cells sorted from blood, taken in a trial of the OX40 agonist ivuxolimab. Source of these receptors: an adult with an advanced solid tumor such as melanoma, head and neck, liver or kidney cancer.

This chain connects TRBV28 to TRBJ1-1; D gene unclear. The V end lost 6 bases, the J end lost 4 bases, and 12 bases lay between the germline ends. CDR1 MDHEN and CDR2 SYDVKM come from the germline V gene. This CDR3 region has 13 residues. This chain's CDR3 is CASRYGVGTEAFF. In DNA form, the CDR3 reads TGTGCCAGCAGGTACGGGGTAGGCACTGAAGCTTTCTTT.

The V call is TRBV19, the J call TRBJ2-5, with TRBD2 matching 13 bases. Germline V gene data show CDR1 as LNHDA and CDR2 as SQIVND (reference sequence). The CDR3 covers 15 residues. Trimming cost V 6 bases and J 1 base; bases outside gene matches: 2. The CDR3 nucleotides are TGTGCCAGTAGCGGGACTAGCGGGATCCAAGAGACCCAGTACTTC. Translating gives CASSGTSGIQETQYF.

The chain carries TRBV4-3 and TRBJ2-1; 9 bases align to TRBD2. V lost 2 bases, J lost 3 bases, and 11 bases stayed unmatched. Germline V lookup: CDR1 LGHNA, CDR2 YSLEER. The CDR3 is 18 amino acids. CDR3 amino acids: CASSQRAGGIPSYNEQFF. As DNA, the CDR3 is TGCGCCAGCAGCCAAAGAGCGGGAGGAATCCCTAGCTACAATGAGCAGTTCTTC.

The rearrangement links TRBV6-1 to TRBJ2-3, with TRBD2 as a possible D gene (5 bases). Germline V gives CDR1 MNHNS, CDR2 SASEGT. The V end lost 4 bases, the J end lost 3 bases, and 8 bases lay between the germline ends. The CDR3 spans 13 residues. DNA for the CDR3: TGTGCCAGCAGTGCCGGGGAGACAGATACGCAGTATTTT. This translates into CASSAGETDTQYF.

This chain uses TRBV5-1 with TRBJ2-2, with D maybe TRBD1 (6 bases). Per the germline V gene, CDR1 is SGHRS and CDR2 is YFSETQ. The V end was cut by 4 bases, the J end by 1 base, with 14 bases between. The CDR3 contains 16 residues. In DNA, the CDR3 is TGCGCCAGCAGCCCGAATCCGACAGGGAACACCGGGGAGCTGTTTTTT. Translation gives CASSPNPTGNTGELFF. Full variable domain (missing parts from reference TRBV5-1 and TRBJ2-2): KAGVTQTPRYLIKTRGQQVTLSCSPISGHRSVSWYQQTPGQGLQFLFEYFSETQRNKGNFPGRFSGRQFSNSRSEMNVSTLELGDSALYLCASSPNPTGNTGELFFGEGSRLTVL.

This chain uses TRBV6-5 with TRBJ2-5, with D unclear. V was clipped by 6 bases and J by 1 base, with 12 bases between them. CDR3 size: 14 residues. Per the germline V gene, CDR1 is MNHEY and CDR2 is SVGAGI. DNA for the CDR3: TGTGCCAGCAGCTACGATATGGCCCAAGAGACCCAGTACTTC. Translation gives CASSYDMAQETQYF.

The chain uses TRBV4-1 and TRBJ2-3; 13 nucleotides agree with TRBD2. The germline gives CDR1 MGHRA, CDR2 YSYEKL. Trimming cost V 0 bases and J 7 bases; bases outside gene matches: 19. The CDR3 is made up of 21 amino acids. The CDR3 sequence: CASSQEAVVPLTSGGSYTQYF. The DNA for the CDR3 is TGCGCCAGCAGCCAAGAAGCCGTCGTCCCGTTGACTAGCGGGGGGTCGTATACGCAGTATTTT.

The chain uses TRBV6-1 and TRBJ2-7; D gene ambiguous. Germline V lookup: CDR1 MNHNS, CDR2 SASEGT. V was shortened by 0 bases and J by 4 bases, with 22 bases between the two germline ends. The CDR3 is 18 residues long. CDR3 loop: CASSEAQSAVQILYEQYF. The CDR3 nucleotides are TGTGCCAGCAGTGAAGCGCAGTCAGCCGTTCAGATTTTATACGAGCAGTACTTC.

This clone appeared once. V usage is TRBV28 and J usage is TRBJ2-5; D might be TRBD2 (6 bases). The V gene lost 7 bases and the J gene lost 5 bases, with 17 bases spanning the gap. This CDR3 has 14 amino acids. The germline V gene has CDR1 MDHEN and CDR2 SYDVKM. The CDR3 here is CASINGGSGETQYF. The CDR3 coding sequence is TGTGCCAGCATTAATGGAGGGAGCGGGGAGACCCAGTACTTC.

The genes are TRBV28 and TRBJ2-2; 8 bases fit TRBD2. Germline V lookup: CDR1 MDHEN, CDR2 SYDVKM. The ends lost 2 bases at V and 8 bases at J; junction bases unmatched: 13. There are 17 residues in the CDR3. This CDR3 reads CASSLAFSVLAAGELFF. The DNA for the CDR3 is TGTGCCAGCAGTTTAGCGTTTAGTGTACTAGCGGCTGGGGAGCTGTTTTTT.

V usage is TRBV4-2 and J usage is TRBJ1-3; 8 positions match TRBD1. CDR3 size: 16 residues. V was clipped by 4 bases and J by 4 bases; unmatched bases: 9. Germline V gives CDR1 LGHNA, CDR2 YNFKEQ. For the CDR3, the DNA is TGTGCCAGCAGCCGACTCGGACAGGGATTAGGAAACACCATATATTTT. This sequence encodes CASSRLGQGLGNTIYF.

V usage is TRBV7-9 and J usage is TRBJ2-1, with a tentative D call TRBD1 (6 bases). V gave up 4 bases and J gave up 2 bases, with 18 bases separating them. Germline assignment: CDR1 SEHNR and CDR2 FQNEAQ (reference sequence). The CDR3 loop spans 17 amino acids. For the CDR3, the DNA is TGTGCCAGCAGCTCCCCGCCCCGGACAGCACCCTACAATGAGCAGTTCTTC. Encoded protein: CASSSPPRTAPYNEQFF.

The rearrangement joins TRBV9 to TRBJ2-1; perhaps TRBD2 as D (6 bases). The germline V gene encodes CDR1 SGDLS and CDR2 YYNGEE. CDR3 length equals 16 residues. The V end was cut by 0 bases, the J end by 8 bases, with 18 bases between. This CDR3 is CASSVDGQDYGDEQFF. CDR3 nucleotides: TGTGCCAGCAGCGTAGATGGGCAGGACTATGGGGATGAGCAGTTCTTC.

The chain employs TRBV18 and TRBJ2-7, with 9 bases fitting TRBD1. Losses at the gene ends were 5 bases for V and 5 bases for J; bases not matched to a gene: 4. The CDR3 totals 13 residues. Germline V gives CDR1 KGHSH, CDR2 LQKENI. CDR3 amino acids: CASSKQGADEQYV. CDR3 DNA sequence: TGTGCCAGCTCAAAACAGGGGGCCGACGAGCAGTACGTC.

The V and J genes are TRBV2 and TRBJ2-3; D remains unclear. Looked up from germline, CDR1 is SNHLY and CDR2 is FYNNEI. CDR3 size: 12 residues. V was shortened by 10 bases and J by 3 bases, with 11 bases between the two germline ends. The CDR3 DNA reads as TGTGCCACCACTGGCTATACAGATACGCAGTATTTT. This gives the protein CATTGYTDTQYF.

V gene TRBV4-1 combines with J gene TRBJ2-1; D remains unclear. V was trimmed by 0 bases and J by 7 bases, leaving 13 bases between them. Germline V lookup: CDR1 MGHRA, CDR2 YSYEKL. The CDR3 is 15 amino acids. The CDR3 protein is CASSQDSSSANEQFF. The CDR3 DNA reads TGCGCCAGCAGCCAAGATTCGTCGTCCGCAAATGAGCAGTTCTTC.

The chain couples TRBV15 to TRBJ1-1; D gene uncertain. Trimming took off 5 bases at V and 0 bases at J, with 7 bases between the two ends. The CDR3 covers 13 residues. The germline V gene has CDR1 LNHNV and CDR2 YYDKDF (reference sequence). The CDR3 loop reads CATSRTVNTEAFF. The CDR3 DNA sequence: TGTGCCACCAGCCGTACAGTGAACACTGAAGCTTTCTTT.

J is TRBJ2-3 and V is TRBV5-1; D perhaps matches TRBD1 (5 bases). CDR1 SGHRS and CDR2 YFSETQ come from the germline V gene. The CDR3 is 15 amino acids. V was trimmed by 1 base and J by 0 bases, leaving 9 bases between them. For the CDR3, the DNA is TGCGCCAGCAGCTTGTCGACAGATAGCACAGATACGCAGTATTTT. This translates into CASSLSTDSTDTQYF.

This sequence joins TRBV19 and TRBJ1-1, with a tentative D call TRBD1 (5 bases). The V gene's germline CDR1 is LNHDA and CDR2 SQIVND (reference sequence). With 3 bases removed from V and 4 bases from J, the gap between germline ends came to 9 bases. CDR3 length: 13 residues. The CDR3, as DNA: TGTGCCAGTAGTATGCAGGGCGGCACTGAAGCTTTCTTT. It encodes CASSMQGGTEAFF.

The J gene is TRBJ1-5, the V gene TRBV30; a possible D gene is TRBD1 (6 bases). In germline, CDR1 is GTSNPN, CDR2 SVGIG (reference sequence). Trimming took off 1 base at V and 4 bases at J, with 23 bases between the two ends. The CDR3 loop spans 18 amino acids. CDR3 sequence reads: CAWSDRVFGSSGNQPQHF. The CDR3 nucleotides are TGTGCCTGGAGTGACAGGGTTTTCGGTTCCAGTGGTAATCAGCCCCAGCATTTT.

A single count supports this clone. J is TRBJ2-3 and V is TRBV6-1; D tentatively reads TRBD1 or TRBD2 (6 bases each). This CDR3 region has 16 residues. Germline lookup yields CDR1 MNHNS and CDR2 SASEGT. With 1 base removed from V and 7 bases from J, the gap between germline ends came to 18 bases. In DNA form, the CDR3 reads TGTGCCAGCAGTGAAGGGTTGTGGGGGGCGCATCATACGCAGTATTTT. This encodes CASSEGLWGAHHTQYF.

The chain combines TRBV11-1 with TRBJ1-5, with no clear D. Trimming stripped 4 bases from V and 6 bases from J, with 10 bases between. Germline CDR1 SGHAT, CDR2 FQDESV (reference sequence). This CDR3 has 13 amino acids. The CDR3 loop reads CASSSDRGQPQHF. The CDR3 DNA is TGTGCCAGCAGCTCCGACCGCGGTCAGCCCCAGCATTTT.

The rearrangement joins TRBV6-1 to TRBJ1-1, with 10 nucleotides matching TRBD1. Trimming removed 7 bases from V and 6 bases from J; junction bases left unmatched: 5. This CDR3 comprises 13 residues. Per germline, CDR1 MNHNS and CDR2 SASEGT. CDR3 amino acids: CASTDRGLAEAFF. The CDR3 coding sequence is TGTGCCAGCACCGACAGGGGGCTAGCTGAAGCTTTCTTT.

This clone has only one observation. The chain has TRBV11-3 and TRBJ2-1; the D gene could be TRBD1 or TRBD2 (5 bases each). Deletions cut 0 bases from V and 8 bases from J, with 8 bases between. The CDR3 has 13 amino acids. Per the germline V gene, CDR1 is SGHNT and CDR2 is YENEEA. The DNA for the CDR3 is TGTGCCAGCAGCTTAGAGGGACCCGATGAGCAGTTCTTC. Translating gives CASSLEGPDEQFF.